This passage covers 20 T cell receptor beta chains from one sample sequenced in a study of CD8 T cells in Susac syndrome. After extraction with the RNeasy kit, roughly 0.45 to 1 ug of the RNA was reverse transcribed using random hexamers. TCRdb re-analysed the immunoSEQ multiplex PCR reads in MiXCR, keeping a single row per CDR3 protein. The sample consists of some 96,000 distinct CDR3 sequences, around 96% of them appearing once. The sample comprised CD8+ T cells from PBMCs. The receptor set was obtained from a human donor with Susac syndrome.

The V and J genes are TRBV11-2 and TRBJ2-5; no reliable D call. Germline-derived CDR1 and CDR2 are SGHAT and FQNNGV. With 1 base removed from V and 5 bases from J, the gap between germline ends came to 14 bases. The length of the CDR3 is 15 residues. CDR3 residues: CASSLGHPVDETQYF. As DNA, the CDR3 is TGTGCCAGCAGCTTAGGACACCCCGTTGATGAGACCCAGTACTTC.

This clonotype was counted a single time. The rearrangement links TRBV14 to TRBJ1-1, with D unclear. Germline V lookup: CDR1 SGHDN, CDR2 FVKESK. The CDR3 covers 14 residues. V was shortened by 3 bases and J by 4 bases, with 12 bases between the two germline ends. The CDR3 is CASSHVYSSTEAFF. The DNA of the CDR3 is TGTGCCAGCAGCCACGTTTACAGCTCCACTGAAGCTTTCTTT.

V is TRBV27 and J is TRBJ2-3, with a possible D match to TRBD2 (6 bases). This CDR3 has 17 residues. V was trimmed by 4 bases and J by 2 bases, leaving 19 bases between them. Germline V gene data show CDR1 as MNHEY and CDR2 as SMNVEV (reference sequence). CDR3 region: CASSSSLAPTITDTQYF. CDR3 coding DNA: TGTGCCAGCAGTTCTAGCCTAGCGCCTACTATCACAGATACGCAGTATTTT.

The chain links TRBV19 to TRBJ2-1, with TRBD2 matching 8 bases. The length of the CDR3 is 14 residues. With 4 bases clipped from V and 3 bases from J, the junction kept 2 bases outside the gene matches. Per germline, CDR1 LNHDA and CDR2 SQIVND (reference sequence). The CDR3 is CASSTGLDYNEQFF. The DNA of the CDR3 is TGTGCCAGTAGTACGGGACTAGACTACAATGAGCAGTTCTTC.

The rearrangement uses TRBV20-1 and TRBJ2-1; weak D call: TRBD1 (6 bases). Germline CDR1 reads DFQATT; CDR2 reads SNEGSKA (reference sequence). CDR3 length: 14 amino acids. The V end lost 3 bases, the J end lost 4 bases, and 13 bases lay between the germline ends. The CDR3 DNA is TGCAGTGCTAGCGACTCAGGGGTTTACAATGAGCAGTTCTTC. Protein: CSASDSGVYNEQFF.

This rearrangement joins TRBV20-1 to TRBJ2-5, with 8 bases identical to TRBD1. Germline lookup yields CDR1 DFQATT and CDR2 SNEGSKA (reference sequence). Trimming cost V 3 bases and J 5 bases; bases outside gene matches: 8. The CDR3 covers 14 residues. CDR3 in amino acids: CSASPQGELETQYF. CDR3 coding DNA: TGCAGTGCTAGCCCACAGGGGGAGTTGGAGACCCAGTACTTC.

The table lists this clonotype with a few counts. The V gene is TRBV20-1, the J gene TRBJ2-7, with D uncertain. In germline, CDR1 is DFQATT, CDR2 SNEGSKA (reference sequence). The CDR3 consists of 10 residues. V lost 1 base, J lost 9 bases, and 7 bases lay in between. CDR3 bases: TGCAGTGCTAGAGTCGGCAGGCAGTACTTC. It encodes CSARVGRQYF.

This clonotype was seen only once. This rearrangement joins TRBV4-1 to TRBJ2-5, with D tentatively TRBD1 (6 bases). The CDR3 covers 15 residues. Germline loops: CDR1 MGHRA, CDR2 YSYEKL. Trimming shortened V by 0 bases and J by 2 bases, and 10 bases separated the two germline ends. The CDR3 DNA follows: TGCGCCAGCAGCCAAGAGGAGGACAGACAAGAGACCCAGTACTTC. It specifies CASSQEEDRQETQYF.

The rearrangement links TRBV6-5 to TRBJ2-1; 7 positions agree with TRBD2. This CDR3 is 18 amino acids long. J was trimmed by 0 bases and V by 0 bases; bases with no gene match: 8. Per the germline V gene, CDR1 is MNHEY and CDR2 is SVGAGI. The CDR3 coding sequence is TGTGCCAGCAGTTACTCGGGGCTAGCGGCCAGCTCCTACAATGAGCAGTTCTTC. Translation gives CASSYSGLAASSYNEQFF.

V usage is TRBV20-1 and J usage is TRBJ1-1; 8 bases fit TRBD1. The germline V gene has CDR1 DFQATT and CDR2 SNEGSKA (reference sequence). This CDR3 is 14 amino acids long. The V and J ends lost 4 bases and 5 bases, in that order; junction bases with no gene match: 9. The CDR3 sequence: CSAKARGRGTEAFF. CDR3 coding DNA: TGCAGTGCTAAAGCCAGGGGGCGTGGGACTGAAGCTTTCTTT.

This chain uses TRBV11-2 with TRBJ2-3; 10 bases are shared with TRBD2. The germline CDR1 and CDR2 sequences are SGHAT and FQNNGV. The CDR3 has 16 residues. V gave up 5 bases and J gave up 2 bases; unmatched junction bases: 7. CDR3 in amino acids: CASSKWTSGYTDTQYF. For the CDR3, the DNA is TGTGCCAGCAGCAAATGGACTAGCGGATACACAGATACGCAGTATTTT. The variable domain in full, completed from reference TRBV11-2 and TRBJ2-3, reads EAGVAQSPRYKIIEKRQSVAFWCNPISGHATLYWYQQILGQGPKLLIQFQNNGVVDDSQLPKDRFSAERLKGVDSTLKIQPAKLEDSAVYLCASSKWTSGYTDTQYFGPGTRLTVL.

CDR3 nucleotide sequence: TGTGCCAGCAGTTCTGGGACAGGGGACTCCCAGTACTTC. Amino acids: CASSSGTGDSQYF. The J gene is TRBJ2-4, the V gene TRBV25-1, with 10 bases matching TRBD1. Germline V gene lookup returns CDR1 MGHDK and CDR2 SYGVNS. The CDR3 runs to 13 residues. The V segment lost 5 bases and the J segment 13 bases; nucleotides outside the gene matches: 8. Full variable domain (outside the CDR3, taken from reference TRBV25-1 and TRBJ2-4): EADIYQTPRYLVIGTGKKITLECSQTMGHDKMYWYQQDPGMELHLIHYSYGVNSTEKGDLSSESTVSRIRTEHFPLTLESARPSHTSQYLCASSSGTGDSQYFGAGTRLSVL.

The genes are TRBV29-1 and TRBJ1-5; 7 bases are shared with TRBD1. Trimming took 4 bases from V and 3 from J; bases not matched to a gene: 9. The CDR3 loop spans 15 amino acids. Germline assignment: CDR1 SQVTM and CDR2 ANQGSEA. The CDR3 reads CSVARQGRANQPQHF. The CDR3 DNA sequence: TGCAGCGTTGCGCGACAGGGTAGGGCCAATCAGCCCCAGCATTTT.

This rearrangement joins TRBV5-6 to TRBJ2-3; D unresolved. CDR3 size: 15 residues. In germline, CDR1 is SGHDT, CDR2 YYEEEE. V lost 2 bases and J lost 6, with 16 bases in between. CDR3 residues: CASSLKAALGDTQYF. CDR3 DNA sequence: TGTGCCAGCAGCTTAAAGGCTGCACTCGGTGATACGCAGTATTTT.

The DNA of the CDR3 is TGTGCCATCAGTGAACTGACAGGTCAAGGTGGCTACACCTTC. This codes for CAISELTGQGGYTF. The V call is TRBV10-3, the J call TRBJ1-2; maybe TRBD1 (6 bases). Per germline, CDR1 ENHRY and CDR2 SYGVKD. Deletions cut 3 bases from V and 7 bases from J, with 15 bases between. The CDR3 covers 14 residues.

V gene TRBV7-9 combines with J gene TRBJ1-6, with D possibly TRBD1 on 6 matching bases. Germline V gives CDR1 SEHNR, CDR2 FQNEAQ (reference sequence). The CDR3 covers 14 residues. V gave up 1 base and J gave up 10 bases, with 11 bases separating them. The CDR3 loop is CASSLVQGGSPLHF. Here the CDR3 DNA reads TGTGCCAGCAGCTTAGTACAGGGAGGCTCACCCCTCCACTTT.

This chain links TRBV7-9 with TRBJ2-7; the D is unclear. CDR1 is SEHNR and CDR2 is FQNEAQ in the germline V gene (reference sequence). Trimming pared 4 bases from V and 4 bases from J, leaving 17 bases between. This CDR3 region has 15 residues. The CDR3 DNA is TGTGCCAGCAGCTCCCCGGCGAGTGGCGCGTACGAGCAGTACTTC. Translating it yields CASSSPASGAYEQYF.

This clonotype has just one count. The chain employs TRBV21-1 and TRBJ2-5. TRBV21-1 is annotated as a pseudogene. This CDR3 is 14 amino acids long. In DNA form, the CDR3 reads TGTGCCAGCAGCAGACCCGACCAACAAGAGACCCAGTACTTC. This gives the protein CASSRPDQQETQYF.

This chain links TRBV6-5 with TRBJ2-5; TRBD2 aligns across 10 bases. CDR1 is MNHEY, CDR2 SVGAGI, per germline. With 0 bases clipped from V and 3 bases from J, the junction kept 7 bases outside the gene matches. The CDR3 runs to 17 residues. In nucleotides, the CDR3 is TGTGCCAGCAGTTACTCGAAGGTAGCGGGGGGCGAAGAGACCCAGTACTTC. This encodes CASSYSKVAGGEETQYF.

J is TRBJ2-3 and V is TRBV5-4; no reliable D call. Per germline, CDR1 SGHNT and CDR2 YYREEE (reference sequence). The ends were cut back, 1 base at V and 7 bases at J, with 7 bases in the middle. The CDR3 sequence is 12 residues long. This CDR3 reads CASSLMGNTQYF. The CDR3 DNA reads TGTGCCAGCAGCTTGATGGGAAATACGCAGTATTTT.